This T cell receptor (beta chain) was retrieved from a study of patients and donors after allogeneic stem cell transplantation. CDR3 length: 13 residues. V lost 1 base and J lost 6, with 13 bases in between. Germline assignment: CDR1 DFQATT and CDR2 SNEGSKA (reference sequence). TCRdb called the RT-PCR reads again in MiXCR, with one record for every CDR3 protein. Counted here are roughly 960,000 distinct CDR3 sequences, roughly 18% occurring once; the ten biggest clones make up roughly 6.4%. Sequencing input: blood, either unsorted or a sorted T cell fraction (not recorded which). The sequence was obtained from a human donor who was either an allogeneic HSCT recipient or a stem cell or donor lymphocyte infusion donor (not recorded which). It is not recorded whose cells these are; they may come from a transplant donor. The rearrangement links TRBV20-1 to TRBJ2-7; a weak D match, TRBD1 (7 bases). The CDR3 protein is CSARVPGGFEQYF. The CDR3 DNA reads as TGCAGTGCTAGAGTCCCAGGGGGGTTCGAGCAGTACTTC.